This T cell receptor (beta chain) was recovered during a study of blood T cells in healthy people across ages. The CDR3 has 15 residues. V lost 4 bases and J 4 bases, leaving 15 bases between the germline ends. CDR1 is SGHRS, CDR2 YFSETQ, per germline. Donors ranged from roughly 6 to 100 years old and were healthy Caucasians in Russia. At least ten counts were recorded for this clonotype. It was with a sample-barcoded 5' primer and a J-beta primer mix that a second PCR of roughly 7 to 12 cycles was run. Every cDNA was tagged by a template-switch adaptor with 12 random nucleotides. MiXCR was run by TCRdb on the 5' RACE reads, yielding one entry per CDR3 protein. The profile covers about 1.6 million distinct CDR3 sequences, with approximately 32% appearing a single time and 10% to 12% taken by the ten largest.

Sequencing used blood. V and J are TRBV5-1 and TRBJ2-1; weak D call: TRBD2 (6 bases). The TCR comes from a woman aged 30 to 39 in good health. The CDR3 loop is CASSRTSSSYNEQFF. In DNA form, the CDR3 reads TGCGCCAGCAGCCGCACTAGCTCGAGTTACAATGAGCAGTTCTTC.